This TCR beta chain originates from a study of shared clonotypes between healthy human individuals (dated by TCRdb to the early 2020s). Context from the whole study: The cohort included three men and a couple of women between 18 and 49 years of age. The study deeply sequenced blood TCR repertoires of about 5 healthy adults to estimate repertoire size and the extent of clonotype sharing between individuals. Per donor, leukapheresis produced somewhere between about 0.8 and 9 billion PBMCs. Different laboratories and diverse techniques were used to prepare libraries and sequence TCR repertoires, to increase sequencing depth and limit assay-specific biases. For each donor, CD4 naive and CD4 memory were each given three plates, CD8 naive was given two plates, and CD8 memory was given one plate. On the study overall, not on this receptor specifically: Rarefaction of sorted-subset datasets indicated incomplete sequencing despite the large sequencing depth. Compared with non-shared clonotypes, the clonotypes found in all four sorted-subset donors had higher generation probabilities. Sampling was limited to blood, and TCR repertoires in tissue likely differ from TCR repertoires in blood. Estimated clonotype richness was generally larger for naive than for memory subsets. Based on pairwise subsampling, the degree of clonotype sharing among donors was expected to be affected by sequencing depth. Because the study included only a small number of donors, the genetic and exposure-history diversity represented was limited. Across four donors, around 5% of naive CD4, roughly 3.5% of naive CD8, under 2.5% of memory CD4, and approximately 0.4% of memory CD8 clonotypes were shared.

V loses 0 bases, J loses 0 bases, and the germline ends lie 8 bases apart. From its cysteine to its phenylalanine, the CDR3 spans 15 amino acids. Only the CDR3 part of the read is kept: 45 bases, read in frame from the first base. CDR1 and CDR2 (MNHEY, SMNVEV) derive from the germline V gene (reference sequence). Using the deep immunoSEQ assay, TCR CDR3 regions were amplified from genomic DNA by multiplex PCR. Extracted genomic DNA from each cell subset was distributed evenly across all wells of several immunoSEQ 96-well plates, and each plate was treated as a replicate. Each replicate PCR for sorted subsets received around 200 ng genomic DNA, equal to 30,000 or so T cell genomes. Purified libraries were quantified with a Qubit 3.0 fluorometer, sized on a Bioanalyzer 2100, and re-quantified with the KAPA Library Quantification kit. Each immunoSEQ 96-well plate was sequenced on its own single-read 150-cycle Illumina NextSeq 550 flow cell. The source study handled its data this way. Because only junctional sequences without quality scores were contained in the immunoSEQ output, filtering matching that applied to full-length reads could not be performed. Sequences were annotated with PyIR, a Python wrapper for IgBLAST v1.9, using IMGT germline references to assign V/J genes and CDR3. Reads were removed for weak V/J assignments (E-value above 1e-6), missing CDR3, stop codons, out-of-frame junctions, or ambiguous translated residues. A V3J clonotype was defined by an identical inferred V gene, J gene, and CDR3 amino acid sequence. The percentage overlap between two repertoires was calculated by dividing the number of shared unique clonotypes by the size of the smaller repertoire. Richness of each repertoire was evaluated using RTK rarefaction, the Chao1 estimator, and Recon v2.1 estimates of unobserved clonotypes. Generation probabilities for all TCRbeta clonotypes obtained by the gDNA method from a handful of donors were computed using OLGA. In TCRdb, the immuneACCESS table is reduced to in-frame sequences with V and J assigned. These tables do not hold every clone; where another copy was compared, an unresolved V gene accounts for under half, and the others remain unexplained. V, J and clone size reflect that table, while D and trimming were determined from the DNA. Within this sample are just over 2,000,000 clones, with approximately 94% of them counted one time only. The ten largest account for around 1.1% of the sample.

A word on this clone: What antigen it recognizes has not been identified. Base qualities are not at hand, and no much larger clone is one base apart. Other DNA sequences of this sample code for an identical CDR3.

CD8 naive samples consisted of CD45RO-negative cells that were positively selected for CCR7, yielding a CD45RA+CCR7+ population without TemRA cells. The donors were healthy, HIV-negative adults who had no recently reported acute infections or vaccinations. Every donor was a Caucasian adult residing in Nashville, Tennessee, USA. Blood was obtained by leukapheresis, after which PBMCs were separated by Ficoll-Histopaque density gradient centrifugation and cryopreserved in liquid nitrogen vapor phase. Analytical flow cytometry was used to check the purity and quantity of every magnetically sorted T cell population. Genomic DNA was isolated from each sorted fraction and quantified by UV absorbance on a Nanodrop 2000c.

Sequences were obtained from naive CD8+ T cells sorted from blood. The cell subset or site label here, explained by the study, means: CD45RA+CCR7+. The clonotype comes from a man between 18 and 29 years old in good health. Rearrangement joined TRBV27 to TRBJ1-1; no D segment can be confidently identified. The CDR3 region: CASSLSTVMNTEAFF. The DNA sequence reads TGTGCCAGCAGTTTATCGACTGTCATGAACACTGAAGCTTTCTTT.